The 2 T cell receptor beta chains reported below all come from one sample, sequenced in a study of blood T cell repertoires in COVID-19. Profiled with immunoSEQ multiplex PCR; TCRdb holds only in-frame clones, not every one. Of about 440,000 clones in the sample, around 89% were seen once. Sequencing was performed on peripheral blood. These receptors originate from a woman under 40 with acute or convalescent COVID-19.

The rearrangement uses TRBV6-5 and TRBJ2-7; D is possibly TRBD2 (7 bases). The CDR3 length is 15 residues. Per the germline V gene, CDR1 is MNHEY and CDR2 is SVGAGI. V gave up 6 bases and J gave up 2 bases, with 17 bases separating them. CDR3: CASSPQGGATYEQYF. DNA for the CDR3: TGTGCCAGCAGCCCCCAAGGGGGGGCAACCTACGAGCAGTACTTC.

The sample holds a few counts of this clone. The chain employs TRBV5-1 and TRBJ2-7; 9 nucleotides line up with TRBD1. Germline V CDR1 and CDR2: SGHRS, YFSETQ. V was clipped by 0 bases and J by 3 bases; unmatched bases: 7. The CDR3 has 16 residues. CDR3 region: CASSLGGTGTGYEQYF. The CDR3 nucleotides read TGCGCCAGCAGCTTGGGTGGGACAGGGACAGGCTACGAGCAGTACTTC. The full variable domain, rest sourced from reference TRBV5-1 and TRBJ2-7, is KAGVTQTPRYLIKTRGQQVTLSCSPISGHRSVSWYQQTPGQGLQFLFEYFSETQRNKGNFPGRFSGRQFSNSRSEMNVSTLELGDSALYLCASSLGGTGTGYEQYFGPGTRLTVT.